This record concerns one TCR beta chain sequence. Its antigen is currently not known. One base away there is no much larger clone; base qualities are not given. The entry originates in a study of shared clonotypes between healthy human individuals (dated by TCRdb to 2020 to 2022). Regarding the research as a whole: The cohort included three men and a couple of women between 18 and 49 years of age. For each donor, CD4 naive and CD4 memory were each given three plates, CD8 naive was given two plates, and CD8 memory was given one plate. To estimate repertoire size and how much clonotypes are shared between individuals, the study performed deep sequencing of blood TCR repertoires from a handful of healthy adults. To increase sequencing depth and limit assay-specific biases, different laboratories used diverse techniques to prepare libraries and sequence TCR repertoires. Per donor, leukapheresis produced somewhere between about 0.94 and 9 billion PBMCs.

TCR CDR3 regions were amplified from genomic DNA by multiplex PCR using the deep immunoSEQ assay. Extracted genomic DNA from each cell subset was distributed evenly across all wells of several immunoSEQ 96-well plates, and each plate was treated as a replicate. For sorted subsets, each replicate PCR was loaded with roughly 190 ng genomic DNA, equivalent to 30,000 or so T cell genomes. Purified libraries were measured with a Qubit 3.0 fluorometer, size-checked on a Bioanalyzer 2100, and measured again with the KAPA Library Quantification kit. Every immunoSEQ 96-well plate was sequenced on a dedicated single-read 150-cycle Illumina NextSeq 550 flow cell. In the authors' own workflow: Because the immunoSEQ output included only junctional sequences and no quality scores, the filtering could not be the same as the filtering used for full-length reads. Sequences were annotated with PyIR, a Python wrapper for IgBLAST v1.9, using IMGT germline references to assign V/J genes and CDR3. Any read was removed if the V/J assignment was weak (E-value above 1e-6), the CDR3 was missing, or the read contained stop codons, out-of-frame junctions, or ambiguous translated residues. V3J clonotypes were defined as sequences sharing the same inferred V gene, J gene, and CDR3 amino acid sequence. To compute the percentage overlap between repertoires, the number of shared unique clonotypes was divided by the size of the smaller repertoire. Three approaches were used to assess repertoire richness: RTK rarefaction, the Chao1 estimator, and Recon v2.1 estimates of unobserved clonotypes. Generation probabilities for all TCRbeta clonotypes obtained by the gDNA method from a handful of donors were computed using OLGA. TCRdb carries this immuneACCESS record with in-frame sequences only. Its versions omit some clonotypes, under half of them owing to an unresolved V gene in the studies checked, with the rest unexplained. V and J calls plus clone size are reproduced from that table; the DNA served to infer D and trimming. This sample has over a million clones in its table, and roughly 98.5% of those were observed once. The ten largest clones take up 0.36% of the sample.

The donors were healthy, HIV-negative adults with no recently reported acute infections or vaccinations. Every donor was a Caucasian adult living in Nashville, Tennessee, USA. CD4+ T cells were enriched by magnetic negative selection; naive cells were then positively selected on CD45RA, and the negative fraction formed the memory subset. After blood collection by leukapheresis, PBMCs were isolated using Ficoll-Histopaque density gradient centrifugation and then cryopreserved in the vapor phase of liquid nitrogen. Analytical flow cytometry was used to check the purity and quantity of every magnetically sorted T cell population. Genomic DNA was isolated from every sorted fraction and measured by UV absorbance on a Nanodrop 2000c. From the cysteine through the phenylalanine, the CDR3 covers 15 amino acids. Only the CDR3 portion is preserved as DNA: 45 bases, with reading frame beginning at the first base. Looking up the germline V gene yields CDR1 ENHRY and CDR2 SYGVKD. V drops 0 bases and J drops 3 bases, leaving 12 bases in between.

The investigation overall reported the following: About 5% of naive CD4, 3.5% of naive CD8, roughly 2.5% of memory CD4, and roughly 0.4% of memory CD8 clonotypes were shared across several donors. Compared with non-shared clonotypes, clonotypes shared by all four sorted-subset donors had higher generation probabilities. Sampling was restricted to blood, and TCR repertoires in tissues likely differ from the TCR repertoires found in blood. Rarefaction of sorted-subset datasets indicated incomplete sequencing despite the large sequencing depth. Naive subsets generally had larger estimated clonotype richness than memory subsets did. Pairwise subsampling indicated that sequencing depth was expected to affect the degree of clonotype sharing among donors. Because the study included only a small number of donors, the genetic and exposure-history diversity represented was limited.

This receptor chain uses TRBV10-3 and TRBJ2-7; the D segment might be TRBD1 or TRBD2, since each matches 5 bases. Sequences were obtained from naive CD4+ T cells sorted from blood. The sample's cell subset or site, from its label and the paper: CD45RA+ positively selected. This TCR was sampled from a young man in good health. This receptor carries the CDR3 CAISESGDVHYEQYF. The sequenced DNA is TGTGCCATCAGTGAGTCTGGGGACGTACACTACGAGCAGTACTTC.